These 3 T cell receptor beta chains originate from one sample sequenced in a study of cytomegalovirus exposure and HLA in healthy donors. PCR involved 60 Vbeta and 13 Jbeta primers. Profiled with immunoSEQ multiplex PCR; TCRdb holds only in-frame clones, not every one. This table holds about 140,000 clones, about 81% found once. The sequenced sample was PBMCs. Receptor source: a man under 40 in good health and CMV-seronegative.

This rearrangement joins TRBV27 to TRBJ1-5, with 7 bases lining up with TRBD1. After removal of 1 base from V and 6 bases from J, the junction contained 6 bases not matched to a gene. This CDR3 has 15 residues. The germline CDR1 and CDR2 sequences are MNHEY and SMNVEV (reference sequence). CDR3 amino acids: CASSLYRTGGQPQHF. The CDR3 region has the DNA TGTGCCAGCAGTTTATATCGGACAGGCGGTCAGCCCCAGCATTTT.

This clone was counted once. The J gene is TRBJ2-5, the V gene TRBV6-6; D is possibly TRBD2 (6 bases). This CDR3 contains 12 residues. The V end lost 6 bases, the J end lost 5 bases, and 10 bases lay between the germline ends. From germline, CDR1 is MNHNY and CDR2 SVGAGI (reference sequence). The CDR3 loop is CASRRRDETQYF. CDR3 in DNA: TGTGCCAGCAGACGGAGGGATGAGACCCAGTACTTC.

The chain recombines TRBV11-2 with TRBJ2-3; 7 positions match TRBD1. After removal of 1 base from V and 6 bases from J, the junction contained 1 base not matched to a gene. Germline loops: CDR1 SGHAT, CDR2 FQNNGV. The length of the CDR3 is 13 residues. CDR3 bases: TGTGCCAGCAGCTTAGCCAGGGGGGATACGCAGTATTTT. It translates to CASSLARGDTQYF.